The rows below give T cell receptor beta chains drawn from one sample of a study of OX40 agonist ivuxolimab in advanced cancers. Data came from immunoSEQ multiplex PCR; TCRdb stores just in-frame clones and leaves some out. The sample has 75,000 to 100,000 clones; more than 80% are singletons. The material sequenced was CD4+ or CD8+ T cells sorted from blood, taken in a trial of the OX40 agonist ivuxolimab. These receptors came from an adult with an advanced solid tumor such as melanoma, head and neck, liver or kidney cancer. CDR3s include the opening cysteine and the closing phenylalanine or tryptophan. The order of the fields is clone size, D gene, V gene, J gene, CDR3 protein, CDR3 DNA. D genes are given only for firm matches. Not all rows give a size; the values are once, few, many and, for expanded clones, a class.

-	TRBD1	TRBV14	TRBJ1-4	CASSPRTGGEKLFF	TGTGCCAGCAGCCCGAGGACAGGGGGAGAAAAACTGTTTTTT
once	-	TRBV7-9	TRBJ2-3	CASSLAGTDTDTQYF	TGTGCCAGCAGCTTAGCCGGGACGGACACAGATACGCAGTATTTT
-	TRBD1	TRBV18	TRBJ1-1	CASSPGTGGAEAFF	TGTGCCAGCTCACCAGGGACAGGAGGCGCTGAAGCTTTCTTT
-	-	TRBV28	TRBJ2-1	CASSPLLRGALRGEQFF	TGTGCCAGCAGCCCCCTCCTCAGGGGGGCCTTAAGGGGTGAGCAGTTCTTC
-	TRBD1	TRBV6-6	TRBJ2-7	CASRRGPAYEQYF	TGTGCCAGCAGGAGGGGGCCCGCCTACGAGCAGTACTTC
once	TRBD1	TRBV6-6	TRBJ1-2	CASRPPGQRYYGYTF	TGTGCCAGCAGGCCTCCGGGACAGCGCTACTATGGCTACACCTTC
-	TRBD2	TRBV18	TRBJ2-3	CASSPRTSGGTDTQYF	TGTGCCAGCTCCCCCCGGACTAGCGGGGGCACAGATACGCAGTATTTT
-	-	TRBV6-5	TRBJ1-2	CASTSDIYGYTF	TGTGCCAGCACCTCAGATATTTATGGCTACACCTTC
-	TRBD1	TRBV5-1	TRBJ1-3	CASSLGTGAGNTIYF	TGCGCCAGCAGCTTGGGGACAGGGGCCGGAAACACCATATATTTT
-	-	TRBV5-1	TRBJ2-2	CASSLIPNTGELFF	TGCGCCAGCAGCTTGATTCCGAACACCGGGGAGCTGTTTTTT
-	TRBD2	TRBV19	TRBJ2-7	CASSRSTQTSRYEQYF	TGTGCCAGTAGTCGATCCACACAGACTAGCCGCTACGAGCAGTACTTC
-	TRBD2	TRBV2	TRBJ2-7	CASTPGLALYEQYF	TGTGCCAGCACCCCGGGACTAGCTCTCTACGAGCAGTACTTC
few	-	TRBV7-2	TRBJ1-1	CASSLKADNTEAFF	TGTGCCAGCAGCTTAAAGGCGGACAACACTGAAGCTTTCTTT
-	-	TRBV5-1	TRBJ2-5	CASSLGGAPQETQYF	TGCGCCAGCAGCTTGGGGGGTGCTCCGCAAGAGACCCAGTACTTC
few	TRBD1	TRBV5-4	TRBJ1-1	CAGQGTDTEAFF	TGTGCCGGACAGGGGACGGACACTGAAGCTTTCTTT
few	-	TRBV18	TRBJ1-2	CASSLRESYGYTF	TGTGCCAGCTCCCTCCGGGAGAGCTATGGCTACACCTTC
-	TRBD1	TRBV19	TRBJ2-7	CASSIVGTGLRQYF	TGTGCCAGTAGTATCGTAGGGACAGGTTTACGGCAGTACTTC
-	-	TRBV18	TRBJ2-1	CASSRLRSAGRNEQFF	TGTGCCAGCTCGCGACTTCGGAGCGCCGGGCGCAATGAGCAGTTCTTC
-	TRBD1	TRBV19	TRBJ1-1	CASSPLPGQGEAFF	TGTGCCAGTAGTCCACTCCCGGGACAGGGTGAAGCTTTCTTT
-	-	TRBV5-1	TRBJ2-4	CASSYGSSHKGSIQYF	TGCGCCAGCAGTTATGGCTCATCCCACAAGGGGTCTATTCAGTACTTC
few	-	TRBV19	TRBJ2-1	CASSTDGGQFF	TGTGCCAGTAGTACGGACGGGGGGCAGTTCTTC
-	TRBD1	TRBV27	TRBJ2-1	CASSLQTGTGRYNEQFF	TGTGCCAGCAGCCTCCAGACCGGGACAGGGCGCTACAATGAGCAGTTCTTC
few	-	TRBV5-1	TRBJ2-7	CASSPLSSYEQYF	TGCGCCAGCAGCCCCCTCTCCTCCTACGAGCAGTACTTC
-	-	TRBV9	TRBJ1-2	CASSVVAGNYGYTF	TGTGCCAGCAGCGTAGTCGCAGGGAACTATGGCTACACCTTC
-	TRBD1	TRBV29-1	TRBJ2-7	CSVEGGQGFGYEQYF	TGCAGCGTTGAAGGGGGACAGGGGTTCGGCTACGAGCAGTACTTC
-	-	TRBV5-6	TRBJ2-5	CASSLWETENQETQYF	TGTGCCAGCAGCCTTTGGGAGACAGAAAACCAAGAGACCCAGTACTTC
-	-	TRBV27	TRBJ1-2	CASSSPGGREGYTF	TGTGCCAGCAGTTCCCCGGGGGGGCGAGAGGGCTACACCTTC
-	-	TRBV7-8	TRBJ2-7	CASGRAGAAYEQYF	TGTGCCAGCGGAAGGGCGGGGGCGGCCTACGAGCAGTACTTC
few	-	TRBV19	TRBJ2-1	CASAIGTLEHNEQFF	TGTGCCAGTGCTATTGGGACACTGGAACACAATGAGCAGTTCTTC
-	-	TRBV6-6	TRBJ1-2	CASSLFSGSNYGYTF	TGTGCCAGCAGTCTCTTCTCGGGGTCCAACTATGGCTACACCTTC
-	-	TRBV6-6	TRBJ2-1	CASRLLAGEQFF	TGTGCCAGCAGGTTACTAGCTGGTGAGCAGTTCTTC